A selection of T cell receptor beta chains follows, all from one sample in a study of blood T cell repertoires in COVID-19. This table comes from immunoSEQ multiplex PCR, and its TCRdb copy is limited to in-frame clones, with some not included. The sample has roughly 90,000 clones; roughly 78% are singletons. Material for sequencing was peripheral blood. The source is a woman in her 70s with acute or convalescent COVID-19. CDR3s leave out the opening cysteine and the closing phenylalanine or tryptophan.

v_call cdr3_aa
TRBV5-1 ASSKTPNSYNEQF
TRBV29-1 SVARGGETQY
TRBV28 ASSLLGWGLYSNTGELF
TRBV19 ASKRDSSYNEQF
TRBV2 ASSAEQGNYGYT
TRBV4-1 ASSQGQGGHEQY
TRBV2 ASTLVWSYEQY
TRBV29-1 SVGWGDGKTTTNEKLF
TRBV7-3 ASSPQEQY
TRBV29-1 SVAIGQGYGYT
TRBV2 ASSERRGYGYT
TRBV6-6 ASRGGSMNTIY
TRBV11-2 ASSLKAGVEAF
TRBV24-1 ATSDVSRGGNYGYT
TRBV6-5 ASSHGGVDQPQH
TRBV28 ASSFIGTTNEKLF
TRBV29-1 SVGTGVDEQY
TRBV5-1 ASSRQTGGPSGANVLT
TRBV5-1 ASSLALTGGAGTNEKLF
TRBV30 AWSVGHNSYNSPLH
TRBV19 ASSMVSSYNEQF
TRBV9 ASSVAGAYYNEQF
TRBV4-2 ASSQAAGLAGLSYEQY
TRBV19 ASSIGQNGRSEAF
TRBV19 ASSQGAGNQPQH
TRBV4-2 ASSQPTGAGELF
TRBV27 ASSLRQGTDTQY
TRBV15 ATSRDQVGELF
TRBV5-1 ASSYGQGAYETQY